This T cell receptor beta chain was documented in a study of CD8+ T cells in alopecia areata. The CDR3 spans 15 residues. V dropped 2 bases and J dropped 5; count of bases not matched to a gene: 6. Germline V gene lookup returns CDR1 SNHLY and CDR2 FYNNEI. The study, taken as a whole, reports: Normal skin contains resident alphabeta T cells, and these are also sequenced in scalp samples. Tofacitinib yielded significantly lower scalp clonality and fewer expanded CD8+ clones among the top 100.

Treatment of the sample: oral pan-JAK inhibitor, 5-10 mg twice daily. As the sequencing template, cDNA was produced by extracting RNA and reverse transcribing it. Clones were read by immunoSEQ multiplex PCR, and TCRdb kept only the in-frame ones, dropping some. The sample lists 90,000 or so clones, around 40% occurring once. Details on this clone: The antigen remains undetermined.

The origin of this receptor is a human donor with alopecia areata. V gene TRBV2 combines with J gene TRBJ2-3; TRBD2 aligns across 8 bases. Specimen: CD8+ T cells sorted from blood, collected at week 24, from a patient treated with tofacitinib. CDR3 DNA: TGTGCCAGCAGTGAAACTAGCGGCAGGGGAGATACGCAGTATTTT. Residues: CASSETSGRGDTQYF.